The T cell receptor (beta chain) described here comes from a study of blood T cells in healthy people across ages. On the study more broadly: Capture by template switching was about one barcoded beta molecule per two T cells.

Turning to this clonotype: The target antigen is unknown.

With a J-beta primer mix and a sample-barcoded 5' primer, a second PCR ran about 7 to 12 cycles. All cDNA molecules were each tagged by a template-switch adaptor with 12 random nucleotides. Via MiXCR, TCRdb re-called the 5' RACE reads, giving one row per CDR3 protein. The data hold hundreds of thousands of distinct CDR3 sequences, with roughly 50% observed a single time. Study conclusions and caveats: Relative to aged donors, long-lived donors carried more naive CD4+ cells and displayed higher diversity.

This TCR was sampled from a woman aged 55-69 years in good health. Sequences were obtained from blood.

The CDR3 bases are TGCGCCAGCAGCCGCGGACGGAACTCTGGGGCCAACGTCCTGACTTTC. Its translation: CASSRGRNSGANVLTF. This chain joins TRBV4-3 and TRBJ2-6; D gene ambiguous. Looked up from germline, CDR1 is LGHNA and CDR2 is YSLEER. This CDR3 has 16 residues. The V gene lost 4 bases and the J gene lost 0 bases, with 10 bases spanning the gap.